A selection of T cell receptor beta chains follows, all from one sample in a study of CD8 T cells in Susac syndrome. In TCRdb, the immunoSEQ multiplex PCR reads were re-called with MiXCR into one record per CDR3 protein. The data show tens of thousands of distinct CDR3 sequences, 93% seen once. Material: CD8+ T cells from PBMCs. The receptors were gathered from a human donor in good health. CDR3s include the opening cysteine and the closing phenylalanine or tryptophan. The D gene is left open where the match is weak. Clone size appears in some rows only: once, few, many, or a class for an expanded clone.

len: 13; v_gene: TRBV12-3/TRBV12-4; d_gene: -; j_gene: TRBJ2-3; abundance: -; CDR3nt: TGTGCCAGCAGTTTATCCCAAAGGGATACGCAGTATTTT; CDR3aa: CASSLSQRDTQYF
len: 15; v_gene: TRBV29-1; d_gene: -; j_gene: TRBJ2-3; abundance: -; CDR3nt: TGCAGCGTTGGGGGCGGGAATAGAGGGACAGATACGCAGTATTTT; CDR3aa: CSVGGGNRGTDTQYF
len: 14; v_gene: TRBV7-8; d_gene: -; j_gene: TRBJ1-1; abundance: -; CDR3nt: TGTGCCAGCAGCTTAGTGTCGGAGAACACTGAAGCTTTCTTT; CDR3aa: CASSLVSENTEAFF
len: 14; v_gene: TRBV12-3/TRBV12-4; d_gene: -; j_gene: TRBJ2-5; abundance: -; CDR3nt: TGTGCCAGCAGTTTGGGACCGTACCAAGAGACCCAGTACTTC; CDR3aa: CASSLGPYQETQYF
len: 15; v_gene: TRBV29-1; d_gene: TRBD1; j_gene: TRBJ2-7; abundance: few; CDR3nt: TGCAGCGTTGAAGAGGGTCGGACAGGGTTTGGGGAGCAGTACTTC; CDR3aa: CSVEEGRTGFGEQYF
len: 18; v_gene: TRBV6-1; d_gene: -; j_gene: TRBJ2-3; abundance: -; CDR3nt: TGTGCCAGCTCCGGACAGGTCTCCCTTAGCGGGACCACAGATACGCAGTATTTT; CDR3aa: CASSGQVSLSGTTDTQYF
len: 15; v_gene: TRBV5-8; d_gene: TRBD2; j_gene: TRBJ2-1; abundance: once; CDR3nt: TGTGCCAGCAGCTTACTAGCGGGAAGCTACAATGAGCAGTTCTTC; CDR3aa: CASSLLAGSYNEQFF
len: 13; v_gene: TRBV12-3/TRBV12-4; d_gene: -; j_gene: TRBJ2-2; abundance: -; CDR3nt: TGTGCCAGCGCCTCTGGGGATACCGGGGAGCTGTTTTTT; CDR3aa: CASASGDTGELFF
len: 17; v_gene: TRBV4-1; d_gene: -; j_gene: TRBJ1-2; abundance: -; CDR3nt: TGCGCCAGCAGCCAAGTGGTAGGGTCGGGGGGTCCATATGGCTACACCTTC; CDR3aa: CASSQVVGSGGPYGYTF
len: 12; v_gene: TRBV10-2; d_gene: TRBD1; j_gene: TRBJ1-2; abundance: -; CDR3nt: TGCGCCAGCAGGGGACAGGGTTTTGGCTACACCTTC; CDR3aa: CASRGQGFGYTF
len: 14; v_gene: TRBV20-1; d_gene: TRBD2; j_gene: TRBJ2-7; abundance: -; CDR3nt: TGCAGTGCTACCTCAGCGGGAGGGCCTGTTGAGCAGTACTTC; CDR3aa: CSATSAGGPVEQYF
len: 15; v_gene: TRBV29-1; d_gene: -; j_gene: TRBJ2-5; abundance: -; CDR3nt: TGCAGCGTTGAGGACAGCTTAAAATCAAGAGGGACCCAGTACTTC; CDR3aa: CSVEDSLKSRGTQYF
len: 13; v_gene: TRBV27; d_gene: -; j_gene: TRBJ1-2; abundance: -; CDR3nt: TGTGCCAGCAGTTCGGGGGAGAGGTATGGCTACACCTTC; CDR3aa: CASSSGERYGYTF
len: 14; v_gene: TRBV19; d_gene: TRBD2; j_gene: TRBJ2-7; abundance: -; CDR3nt: TGTGCCAGTAGTGGGGCTAGCGGCTCCTACGAGCAGTACTTC; CDR3aa: CASSGASGSYEQYF
len: 13; v_gene: TRBV6-4; d_gene: -; j_gene: TRBJ2-2; abundance: -; CDR3nt: TGTGCCAGCAGTGATAAGGAGGCCGGGGAGCTGTTTTTT; CDR3aa: CASSDKEAGELFF
len: 13; v_gene: TRBV6-6; d_gene: -; j_gene: TRBJ2-2; abundance: -; CDR3nt: TGTGCCAGCAGTTACGAGACGGCCGGGGAGCTGTTTTTT; CDR3aa: CASSYETAGELFF
len: 13; v_gene: TRBV27; d_gene: TRBD1; j_gene: TRBJ2-1; abundance: -; CDR3nt: TGTGCCAGCAGCCCGACAGGGTACAATGAGCAGTTCTTC; CDR3aa: CASSPTGYNEQFF
len: 14; v_gene: TRBV15; d_gene: -; j_gene: TRBJ1-5; abundance: -; CDR3nt: TGTGCCACCAGTACAGGACAAAGCAATCAGCCCCAGCATTTT; CDR3aa: CATSTGQSNQPQHF
len: 11; v_gene: TRBV10-3; d_gene: -; j_gene: TRBJ2-7; abundance: few; CDR3nt: TGTGCCATCAGTGACGGCGCCGAGCAGTACTTC; CDR3aa: CAISDGAEQYF
len: 16; v_gene: TRBV4-1; d_gene: TRBD2; j_gene: TRBJ2-1; abundance: -; CDR3nt: TGCGCCAGCAGCCACCCACCCGGGACTAGCGCCAATGAGCAGTTCTTC; CDR3aa: CASSHPPGTSANEQFF
len: 12; v_gene: TRBV30; d_gene: -; j_gene: TRBJ1-1; abundance: -; CDR3nt: TGTGCCTGGAATCGGGGCAACACTGAAGCTTTCTTT; CDR3aa: CAWNRGNTEAFF
len: 15; v_gene: TRBV7-7; d_gene: TRBD1; j_gene: TRBJ2-5; abundance: -; CDR3nt: TGTGCTAGCACCCGGGGCAGGGGGTATGCGGAGACCCAGTACTTC; CDR3aa: CASTRGRGYAETQYF
len: 18; v_gene: TRBV18; d_gene: TRBD2; j_gene: TRBJ2-7; abundance: -; CDR3nt: TGTGCCAGCTCGCAGGGCATTAGCGGGAAAAGAGTGGACTACGAGCAGTACTTC; CDR3aa: CASSQGISGKRVDYEQYF
len: 15; v_gene: TRBV9; d_gene: TRBD1; j_gene: TRBJ1-1; abundance: -; CDR3nt: TGTGCCAGCAGCACCACGGGACAGGCGAACACTGAAGCTTTCTTT; CDR3aa: CASSTTGQANTEAFF
len: 14; v_gene: TRBV20-1; d_gene: TRBD2; j_gene: TRBJ2-1; abundance: -; CDR3nt: TGCAGTGCTAGTGATGAGGGACTAGCGCCCGAGCAGTTCTTC; CDR3aa: CSASDEGLAPEQFF
len: 15; v_gene: TRBV20-1; d_gene: TRBD2; j_gene: TRBJ2-1; abundance: -; CDR3nt: TGCAGTGCTTCCGGACTAGACACCTTTTACAATGAGCAGTTCTTC; CDR3aa: CSASGLDTFYNEQFF
len: 14; v_gene: TRBV4-2; d_gene: -; j_gene: TRBJ2-7; abundance: -; CDR3nt: TGTGCCAGCAGCCAAGAGCGGGTTTACAGCGAGCAGTACTTC; CDR3aa: CASSQERVYSEQYF
len: 11; v_gene: TRBV29-1; d_gene: -; j_gene: TRBJ2-7; abundance: -; CDR3nt: TGCAGCGTTGAACAGGGCAGCGAGCAGTACTTC; CDR3aa: CSVEQGSEQYF
len: 14; v_gene: TRBV19; d_gene: -; j_gene: TRBJ2-7; abundance: -; CDR3nt: TGTGCCAGTAGTTCCCTCGGACTCAGCTACGAGCAGTACTTC; CDR3aa: CASSSLGLSYEQYF
len: 19; v_gene: TRBV12-3/TRBV12-4; d_gene: TRBD2; j_gene: TRBJ2-2; abundance: -; CDR3nt: TGTGCCAGCAGTCCCGGACTAGCGGGAGGGCAACTTGACACCGGGGAGCTGTTTTTT; CDR3aa: CASSPGLAGGQLDTGELFF
len: 14; v_gene: TRBV7-9; d_gene: TRBD1; j_gene: TRBJ2-7; abundance: -; CDR3nt: TGTGCCAGCAGCTTAGATCGACAGGGAATGGAACAGTACTTC; CDR3aa: CASSLDRQGMEQYF
len: 14; v_gene: TRBV27; d_gene: -; j_gene: TRBJ2-4; abundance: -; CDR3nt: TGTGCCACAAGGGGGGATGCGGAAGCAGACATTCAGTACTTC; CDR3aa: CATRGDAEADIQYF
len: 13; v_gene: TRBV7-2; d_gene: TRBD1; j_gene: TRBJ1-1; abundance: -; CDR3nt: TGTGCCAGCAGCTGGACAGGGGGGACTGAAGCTTTCTTT; CDR3aa: CASSWTGGTEAFF
len: 14; v_gene: TRBV5-6; d_gene: -; j_gene: TRBJ1-2; abundance: -; CDR3nt: TGTGCCAGCAGTCCCGACAGGACCCTCTATGGCTACACCTTC; CDR3aa: CASSPDRTLYGYTF
len: 16; v_gene: TRBV23-1; d_gene: -; j_gene: TRBJ2-4; abundance: -; CDR3nt: TGCGCCAGCAGTCAAAGCACAGGGAGGGCCAAAAACATTCAGTACTTC; CDR3aa: CASSQSTGRAKNIQYF
len: 14; v_gene: TRBV15; d_gene: -; j_gene: TRBJ2-7; abundance: few; CDR3nt: TGTGCCACCAAGAACAGGCAAGGGAACTACGAGCAGTACTTC; CDR3aa: CATKNRQGNYEQYF
len: 15; v_gene: TRBV15; d_gene: -; j_gene: TRBJ2-7; abundance: -; CDR3nt: TGTGCCACCAGCAGAGATCATCGGGGCTCCTACGAGCAGTACTTC; CDR3aa: CATSRDHRGSYEQYF
len: 12; v_gene: TRBV20-1; d_gene: -; j_gene: TRBJ2-1; abundance: -; CDR3nt: TGCAGTGAGACTCCAGAATACAATGAGCAGTTCTTC; CDR3aa: CSETPEYNEQFF
len: 14; v_gene: TRBV20-1; d_gene: -; j_gene: TRBJ1-4; abundance: -; CDR3nt: TGCAGTGCTAGGGAGGACAGCCATAATGAAAAACTGTTTTTT; CDR3aa: CSAREDSHNEKLFF
len: 15; v_gene: TRBV4-1; d_gene: -; j_gene: TRBJ2-7; abundance: -; CDR3nt: TGCGCCAGCAGCCAACTTCTCTGGGGAAGGTACGAGCAGTACTTC; CDR3aa: CASSQLLWGRYEQYF
len: 14; v_gene: TRBV5-1; d_gene: -; j_gene: TRBJ1-2; abundance: -; CDR3nt: TGCGCCAGCACTCCCTGGGGGCCGGAATATGGCTACACCTTC; CDR3aa: CASTPWGPEYGYTF
len: 12; v_gene: TRBV20-1; d_gene: -; j_gene: TRBJ2-7; abundance: -; CDR3nt: TGCAGTGCTAGAGTCCAGGGCTACGAGCAGTACTTC; CDR3aa: CSARVQGYEQYF